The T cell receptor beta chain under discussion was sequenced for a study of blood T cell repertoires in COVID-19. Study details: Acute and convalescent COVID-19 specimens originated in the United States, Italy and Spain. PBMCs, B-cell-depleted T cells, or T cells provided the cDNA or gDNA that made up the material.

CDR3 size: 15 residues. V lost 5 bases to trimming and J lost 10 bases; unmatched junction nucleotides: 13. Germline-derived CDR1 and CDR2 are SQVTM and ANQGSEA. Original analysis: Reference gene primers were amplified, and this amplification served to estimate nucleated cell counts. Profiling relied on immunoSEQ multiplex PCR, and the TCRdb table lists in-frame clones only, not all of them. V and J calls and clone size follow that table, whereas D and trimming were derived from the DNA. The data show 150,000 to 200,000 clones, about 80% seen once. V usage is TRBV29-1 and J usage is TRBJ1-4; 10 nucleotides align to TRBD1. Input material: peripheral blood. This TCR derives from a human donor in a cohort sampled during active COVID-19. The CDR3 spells CSVRRTDRGEGKLFF. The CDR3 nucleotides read TGCAGCGTTCGCCGGACGGACAGGGGGGAAGGAAAACTGTTTTTT. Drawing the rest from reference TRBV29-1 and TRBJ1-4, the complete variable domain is SAVISQKPSRDICQRGTSLTIQCQVDSQVTMMFWYRQQPGQSLTLIATANQGSEATYESGFVIDKFPISRPNLTFSTLTVSNMSPEDSSIYLCSVRRTDRGEGKLFFGSGTQLSVL.